This T cell receptor (beta chain) was profiled in a study of T-cell reconstitution after alpha-beta-depleted transplantation in children. TCRbeta library preparation incorporated unique molecular identifiers. Each CDR3 protein gets one entry after TCRdb re-called the PCR reads with MiXCR. The sample has about 500,000 distinct CDR3 sequences, 32% seen once. V lost 7 bases and J lost 3; bases outside the gene matches: 20. Per germline, CDR1 SQVTM and CDR2 ANQGSEA. This CDR3 region has 18 residues. The receptor was isolated from a human donor who donated a stem cell graft to a child with aplastic anemia. The genes are TRBV29-1 and TRBJ1-2, with 10 bases lining up with TRBD1. The specimen was PBMCs from the stem cell graft donor, collected from the stem cell graft. For the CDR3, the DNA is TGCAGCGCTCCTGGCCCGACAGGGGGCGATCATCCCTACTATGGCTACACCTTC. It translates to CSAPGPTGGDHPYYGYTF.